This T cell receptor beta chain was documented in a study of T cells in Graves' hyperthyroidism and ophthalmopathy. Germline V gene lookup returns CDR1 MGHDK and CDR2 SYGVNS. This CDR3 is 13 amino acids long. Trimming took off 3 bases at V and 4 bases at J, with 9 bases between the two ends. General study findings and limits: Blood also contained most expanded thyroid clonotypes above 0.001.

TCR beta CDR3 region amplification was performed from RNA transcripts. A first-round RT-PCR of the TCR CDR3 used the HTBI primer set. MiXCR was run by TCRdb on the multiplex PCR reads, yielding one entry per CDR3 protein. The sample carries about 570,000 distinct CDR3 sequences, roughly 46% recorded once. Uncontrolled infection, other autoimmune disease, pregnancy or lactation barred patients from enrollment. With regard to this clonotype: Its target is not known.

Sequenced material: peripheral blood or thyroid tissue (not recorded which). The V call is TRBV25-1, the J call TRBJ1-1; the D gene is possibly TRBD1 (6 bases). The sequence derives from an adult woman with Graves' disease, either hyperthyroidism or ophthalmopathy (not recorded which). In DNA form, the CDR3 reads TGTGCCAGCAGTGACCAGGGGTTCACTGAAGCTTTCTTT. It codes for CASSDQGFTEAFF.